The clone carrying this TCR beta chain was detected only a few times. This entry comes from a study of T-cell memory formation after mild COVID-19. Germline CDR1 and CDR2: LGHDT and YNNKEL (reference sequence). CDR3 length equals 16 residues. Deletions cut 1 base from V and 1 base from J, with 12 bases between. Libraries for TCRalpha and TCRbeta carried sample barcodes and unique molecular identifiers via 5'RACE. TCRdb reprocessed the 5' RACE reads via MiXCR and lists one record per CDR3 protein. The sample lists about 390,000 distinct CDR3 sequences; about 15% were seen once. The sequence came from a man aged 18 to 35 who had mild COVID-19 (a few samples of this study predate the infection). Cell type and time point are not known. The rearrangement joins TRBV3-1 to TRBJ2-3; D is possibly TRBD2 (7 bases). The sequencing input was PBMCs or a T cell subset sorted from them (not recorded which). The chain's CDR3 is CASSQASGGRTDTQYF. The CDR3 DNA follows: TGTGCCAGCAGCCAAGCTTCGGGGGGCCGCACAGATACGCAGTATTTT.